This T cell receptor (beta chain) was sequenced for a study of blood T cell repertoires in COVID-19. Study information: Italy, Spain and the United States were the sources of the convalescent and acute COVID-19 samples. The cDNA or gDNA used as material had been derived from T cells, B-cell-depleted T cells, or PBMCs.

Original processing notes: Counts of nucleated cells, estimated from reference gene primer amplification, were obtained. Sequencing was performed with immunoSEQ multiplex PCR; in TCRdb, only in-frame clones are kept and a portion is missing. Clone size and the V and J calls come from that table; the DNA yielded D and trimming. The sample comprises some 50,000 clones, about nine tenths of which are singletons, and 6.5% to 8.5% rests with the top ten. V lost 3 bases, J lost 4 bases, and 5 bases stayed unmatched. Germline V gene sequence: CDR1 SGDLS, CDR2 YYNGEE. The CDR3 covers 16 residues. The sample was peripheral blood. The clonotype originates from a woman in her 70s with active COVID-19. V usage is TRBV9 and J usage is TRBJ2-5; 14 positions agree with TRBD2. As DNA, the CDR3 is TGTGCCAGCAGCGCGAGAGGACTAGCGGGAGGAGAGACCCAGTACTTC. This gives the protein CASSARGLAGGETQYF.